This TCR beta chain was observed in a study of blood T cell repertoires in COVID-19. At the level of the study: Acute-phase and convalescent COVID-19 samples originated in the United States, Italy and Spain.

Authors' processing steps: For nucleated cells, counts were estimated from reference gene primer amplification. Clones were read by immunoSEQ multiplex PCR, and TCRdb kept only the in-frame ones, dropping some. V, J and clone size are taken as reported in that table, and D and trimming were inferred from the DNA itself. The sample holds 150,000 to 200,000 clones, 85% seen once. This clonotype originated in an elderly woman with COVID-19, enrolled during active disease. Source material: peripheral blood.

CDR3 loop: CAIGATPFKKLFF. The CDR3 coding sequence is TGTGCCATCGGGGCGACACCCTTTAAAAAACTGTTTTTT. The chain links TRBV10-3 to TRBJ1-4, with a possible D match to TRBD1 (5 bases). V dropped 8 bases and J dropped 9 bases, with 16 bases sitting between them. This CDR3 region has 13 residues. Germline assignment: CDR1 ENHRY and CDR2 SYGVKD.